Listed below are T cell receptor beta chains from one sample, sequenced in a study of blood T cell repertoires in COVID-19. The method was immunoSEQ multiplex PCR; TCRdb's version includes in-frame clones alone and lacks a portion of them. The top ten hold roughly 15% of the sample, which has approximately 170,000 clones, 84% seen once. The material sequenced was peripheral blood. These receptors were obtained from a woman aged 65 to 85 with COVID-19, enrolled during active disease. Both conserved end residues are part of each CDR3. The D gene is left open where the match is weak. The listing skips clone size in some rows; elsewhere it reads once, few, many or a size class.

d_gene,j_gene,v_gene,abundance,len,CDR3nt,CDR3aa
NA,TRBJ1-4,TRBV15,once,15,TGTGCCACCAGCAGAGCTTTCGGGGTTGCCGAAAAACTGTTTTTT,CATSRAFGVAEKLFF
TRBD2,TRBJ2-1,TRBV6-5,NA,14,TGTGCCGCGGCTAGCGGGAGCTCCTACAATGAGCAGTTCTTC,CAAASGSSYNEQFF
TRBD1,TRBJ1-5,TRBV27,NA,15,TGTGCCAGCAGTTTATTCCAGGGGGCAGCGCAGCCCCAGCATTTT,CASSLFQGAAQPQHF
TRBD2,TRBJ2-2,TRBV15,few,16,TGTGCCACCAGCAGAGCCCCAGCGGGAGGCCCCGGGGAGCTGTTTTTT,CATSRAPAGGPGELFF
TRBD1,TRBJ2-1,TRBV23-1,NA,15,TGCGCCAGCAGTCTAAGGACAGGAACCTACAATGAGCAGTTCTTC,CASSLRTGTYNEQFF
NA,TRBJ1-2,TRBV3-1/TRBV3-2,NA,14,TGTGCCAGCAGCCAAGATATCAGGGACTATGGCTACACCTTC,CASSQDIRDYGYTF
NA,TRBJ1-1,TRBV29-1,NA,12,TGCAGCGTTGGCGCCGAAGACACTGAAGCTTTCTTT,CSVGAEDTEAFF
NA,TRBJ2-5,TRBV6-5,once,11,TGTGCCAGCAGTATTCCCGGGGCCCAGTACTTC,CASSIPGAQYF
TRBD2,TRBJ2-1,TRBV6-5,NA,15,TGTGCCAGCATCGTTGGGACTAGCGGGGTTGGTGAGCAGTTCTTC,CASIVGTSGVGEQFF
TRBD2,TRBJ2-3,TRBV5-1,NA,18,TGCGCCAGCAGCTTGGGTCTAGCGGGAGGGCCGGGGACAGATACGCAGTATTTT,CASSLGLAGGPGTDTQYF
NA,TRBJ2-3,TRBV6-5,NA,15,TGTGCCAGCAATAACCGTGGGAGCGGCACAGATACGCAGTATTTT,CASNNRGSGTDTQYF
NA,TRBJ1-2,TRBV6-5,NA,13,TGTGCCAGCAGTACAGGACATCTAGATGGCTACACCTTC,CASSTGHLDGYTF
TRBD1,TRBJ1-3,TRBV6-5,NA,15,TGTGCCAGCAGTTACGGGACAGGGGTTGTCAACACCATATATTTT,CASSYGTGVVNTIYF
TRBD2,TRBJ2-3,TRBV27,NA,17,TGTGCCAGCAGTTTGAGGGCGGGGGGGCTTAGCACAGATACGCAGTATTTT,CASSLRAGGLSTDTQYF
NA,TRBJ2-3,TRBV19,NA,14,TGTGCCAGTAGTAACCTCGATGGAGTCAATACGCAGTATTTT,CASSNLDGVNTQYF
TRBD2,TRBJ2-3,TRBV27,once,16,TGTGCCAGCAGTCAAGCGGGAGGCAACCAGGTTGATACGCAGTATTTT,CASSQAGGNQVDTQYF
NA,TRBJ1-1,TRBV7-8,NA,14,TGTGCCAGCAGCTTAGCTCCAGGACAGATTGAAGCTTTCTTT,CASSLAPGQIEAFF
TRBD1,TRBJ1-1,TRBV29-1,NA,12,TGCAGCGTCTCAGGGGGCTTAGCTGAAGCTTTCTTT,CSVSGGLAEAFF
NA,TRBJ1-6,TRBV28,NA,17,TGTGCCAGCAGTTTATGGAGGCAGAACTCCTATAATTCACCCCTCCACTTT,CASSLWRQNSYNSPLHF
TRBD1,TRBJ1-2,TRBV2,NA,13,TGTGCCAGTGGAAGGACAGGGGGCGGTGGCTACACCTTC,CASGRTGGGGYTF
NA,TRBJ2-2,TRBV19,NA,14,TGTGCCAGTAGTATTGGTCAGGGCACCGGGGAGCTGTTTTTT,CASSIGQGTGELFF
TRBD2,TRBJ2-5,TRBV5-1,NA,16,TGCGCCAGCAGCCAGAGGACTAGCGGGGGGGCAGAGACCCAGTACTTC,CASSQRTSGGAETQYF
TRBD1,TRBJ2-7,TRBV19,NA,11,TGTGCGGTCGGACAGGGGTACGAGCAGTACTTC,CAVGQGYEQYF
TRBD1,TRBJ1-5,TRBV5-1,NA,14,TGCGCCAGCACCGACAGGGGGATGAATCAGCCCCAGCATTTT,CASTDRGMNQPQHF
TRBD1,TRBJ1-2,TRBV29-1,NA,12,TGCAGCGTTGAGGGACAGGGATTCGTCCACACCTTC,CSVEGQGFVHTF